Below, one TCR beta chain is given with its context. Its antigen is currently unknown. This record comes from a study of shared clonotypes between healthy human individuals. General study points: Rarefaction gave evidence that sorted-subset sequencing remained incomplete despite large depth. Limitation of the genetic and exposure-history diversity represented came from the few donors.

The assay was carried out at the deep level. Each sorted subset replicate got 200 ng genomic DNA, about 33,000 genomes. Produced via immunoSEQ multiplex PCR; TCRdb's table is partial and in-frame only. The data contain approximately 2,300,000 clones, roughly 92% of them singletons. This sequence was found in a man in his late teens or twenties in good health. Some clones in this sample may be carry-over from other donors' samples. Sequencing was done on a sample of naive CD4+ T cells from PBMCs. The subset was: CD45RA+ positively selected.

CDR3 in DNA: TGTGCCAGCAGTGAATATCAGTCCGTCAGAGCGGGTGAAAAACTGTTTTTT. Its protein product is CASSEYQSVRAGEKLFF. The rearrangement uses TRBV25-1 and TRBJ1-4; no firm D call. V was shortened by 0 bases and J by 7 bases, with 18 bases between the two germline ends. Germline CDR1 and CDR2: MGHDK and SYGVNS. The CDR3 contains 17 residues.